Each of the 8 T cell receptor beta chains below was sequenced from the same sample in a study of blood T cell repertoires in COVID-19. Here immunoSEQ multiplex PCR was the method, and the copy in TCRdb shows in-frame clones only, minus some. The table has about 90,000 clones, around 90% seen once. The material sequenced was peripheral blood. Source of these receptors: a human donor with active COVID-19. The donor label of this sample is uncertain.

The rearrangement joins TRBV24-1 to TRBJ2-1; a weak D match, TRBD2 (5 bases). The V and J ends lost 4 bases and 8 bases respectively, with 11 bases between them. Per germline, CDR1 KGHDR and CDR2 SFDVKD. This CDR3 contains 13 residues. The CDR3 reads CATSEAGSDEQFF. The CDR3 DNA sequence: TGTGCCACCAGTGAGGCTGGGAGTGATGAGCAGTTCTTC.

This rearrangement joins TRBV5-1 to TRBJ2-7; 7 bases match TRBD1. The germline V gene has CDR1 SGHRS and CDR2 YFSETQ. This CDR3 is built from 16 residues. V shed 0 bases and J 3 bases; nucleotides not matched to a gene: 9. The CDR3 is CASSLGAGTVVYEQYF. CDR3 DNA sequence: TGCGCCAGCAGCTTGGGGGCCGGGACAGTAGTCTACGAGCAGTACTTC.

This sequence joins TRBV5-4 and TRBJ1-2, with 7 bases aligning to TRBD1. Germline-derived CDR1 and CDR2 are SGHNT and YYREEE (reference sequence). The length of the CDR3 is 13 residues. V lost 5 bases, J lost 7 bases, and 8 bases stayed unmatched. The CDR3 is CASRSQGRSGYTF. As DNA, the CDR3 is TGTGCCAGCAGATCACAGGGGAGGTCTGGCTACACCTTC.

The CDR3 DNA is TGTGCCAGTTCCACAGGGATCTCTGGAAACACCATATATTTT. Translation gives CASSTGISGNTIYF. The chain uses TRBV19 and TRBJ1-3; perhaps TRBD1 as D (6 bases). V was cut by 8 bases and J by 0 bases, with 11 bases left in between. This CDR3 contains 14 residues. Germline CDR1 and CDR2: LNHDA and SQIVND (reference sequence).

The rearrangement links TRBV5-4 to TRBJ2-1, with 14 bases identical to TRBD2. Trimming took 4 bases from V and 9 from J; bases not matched to a gene: 6. The germline gives CDR1 SGHNT, CDR2 YYREEE (reference sequence). The CDR3 consists of 15 residues. The DNA of the CDR3 is TGTGCCAGCAGCCCGACTAGCGGGGGGGCGGTTGAGCAGTTCTTC. Amino acid sequence: CASSPTSGGAVEQFF.

This clone was counted only a few times. V and J are TRBV24-1 and TRBJ2-3; 9 positions match TRBD1. V gave up 4 bases and J gave up 4 bases; unmatched junction bases: 5. Germline CDR1 reads KGHDR; CDR2 reads SFDVKD. This CDR3 comprises 15 residues. The CDR3 DNA reads as TGTGCCACCAGTGACCCGCGGACAGGGGCAGATACGCAGTATTTT. Its translation is CATSDPRTGADTQYF.

The chain recombines TRBV28 with TRBJ1-5; 7 nucleotides match TRBD1. The CDR3 is made up of 14 amino acids. CDR1 is MDHEN and CDR2 is SYDVKM in the germline V gene. Trimming took 3 bases from V and 2 from J; bases not matched to a gene: 1. As DNA, the CDR3 is TGTGCCAGCAGTTTGGGGACAGGCAATCAGCCCCAGCATTTT. This gives the protein CASSLGTGNQPQHF.

V gene TRBV7-2 combines with J gene TRBJ2-7; the match to TRBD2 covers 8 bases. V trimming: 1 base; J trimming: 6 bases; junction bases outside the gene matches: 5. CDR3 length: 14 amino acids. Germline values: CDR1 SGHTA, CDR2 FQGNSA. The CDR3 here is CASSLDGGGREQYF. CDR3 DNA: TGTGCCAGCAGCTTAGACGGGGGGGGTCGCGAGCAGTACTTC.